The 5 T cell receptor beta chains below were found in one sample sequenced in a study of CD8+CD57+ T cells in acquired aplastic anemia. Whoever was chosen for sequencing had shown CD8+CD57+ cell expansion by flow cytometry. Genomic DNA constituted the template upon which TCR beta VDJ and CDR3 profiling was performed. TCRdb ran MiXCR on the reads and lists one entry per CDR3 protein. Here the sample spans under 250,000 distinct CDR3 sequences, around half being singletons. Sequences were obtained from sorted CD4+, CD8+, or CD8+CD57+ T cells (not recorded which) from PBMCs. These receptors were taken from a human donor with aplastic anemia.

This clonotype was recorded many times. The V call is TRBV4-3, the J call TRBJ1-3; D gene uncertain. Germline V gene sequence: CDR1 LGHNA, CDR2 YSLEER. The length of the CDR3 is 16 residues. The germline V and J ends were trimmed by 0 bases and 4 bases, with 13 bases remaining between them. CDR3 sequence (DNA): TGCGCCAGCAGCCAAGATCGGGAGGGATCGGGAAACACCATATATTTT. This encodes CASSQDREGSGNTIYF.

The table lists this clonotype with many counts. The chain couples TRBV6-5 to TRBJ2-7; 10 bases fit TRBD1. CDR1 MNHEY and CDR2 SVGAGI come from the germline V gene. V gave up 5 bases and J gave up 5 bases; unmatched junction bases: 9. CDR3 length: 15 amino acids. In nucleotides, the CDR3 is TGTGCCAGCAGTGGCGGCGGGACAGGGGCCAACGAGCAGTACTTC. The encoded protein is CASSGGGTGANEQYF.

This clonotype was recorded many times. The chain carries TRBV6-4 and TRBJ1-2; no reliable D call. Trimming shortened V by 0 bases and J by 9 bases, and 14 bases separated the two germline ends. The CDR3 extends over 14 amino acids. CDR1 and CDR2 (germline): MRHNA, SNTAGT. The CDR3 loop is CASSDSDSPGSYTF. The CDR3 nucleotides read TGTGCCAGCAGTGACTCTGACTCCCCCGGGAGCTACACCTTC.

This clonotype showed up just a few times. The CDR3 does not close with the conserved phenylalanine or tryptophan, likely indicating a read error. The rearrangement uses TRBV7-9 and TRBJ1-5, with D maybe TRBD1 (6 bases). Germline lookup yields CDR1 SEHNR and CDR2 FQNEAQ (reference sequence). The length of the CDR3 is 12 residues. The DNA for the CDR3 is TGTGCCAGCAACCCCGACGGACAGCGCCAGCATTCT. Amino acids: CASNPDGQRQHS.

This clonotype has ten or more counts. The rearrangement links TRBV14 to TRBJ2-7; weak D call: TRBD2 (5 bases). V shed 4 bases and J shed 2 bases, with 9 bases lying between them. Germline V gene data show CDR1 as SGHDN and CDR2 as FVKESK. The CDR3 consists of 13 residues. The CDR3 loop reads CASSLALAYEQYF. CDR3 DNA: TGTGCCAGCAGCCTAGCGCTAGCCTACGAGCAGTACTTC.